The sequence of this TCR beta chain was determined in a study of T-cell reconstitution after alpha-beta-depleted transplantation in children. Trimming left V 4 bases short and J 4 bases short, with 7 bases between. The CDR3 is 12 amino acids. Germline V lookup: CDR1 DFQATT, CDR2 SNEGSKA (reference sequence). TCRbeta library construction was performed incorporating unique molecular identifiers. TCRdb used MiXCR to reprocess the PCR reads, holding one entry per CDR3 protein. This table holds about a million distinct CDR3 sequences, about 26% found once. The sequences come from PBMCs, mostly from graft donor cells, collected 360 days after TCRalphabeta/CD19-depleted stem cell transplant. The rearrangement links TRBV20-1 to TRBJ2-2; unclear D gene. This TCR derives from a boy under three years old who had a stem cell transplant for SCID, so the T cells may come from the graft donor. The CDR3 spells CSAMGFTGELFF. In nucleotides, the CDR3 is TGCAGTGCTATGGGGTTCACCGGGGAGCTGTTTTTT.